One and the same sample provided the 5 T cell receptor beta chains below, sequenced in a study of radiation and T cells in renal cell carcinoma. Noted time point: blood 2 weeks post-SBRT. Treatment given: 15 Gy SBRT to primary tumor, nephrectomy 4 weeks later. Only in-frame clones appear in the TCRdb table, and some are missing; sequencing was by immunoSEQ multiplex PCR. The data show roughly 120,000 clones, approximately 80% seen once. The sample was blood, taken from a patient whose treatment included radiotherapy and nephrectomy. These TCRs come from a woman aged 55 to 70 with renal cell carcinoma.

The chain employs TRBV7-9 and TRBJ2-2, with a possible D match to TRBD1 (5 bases). V was pared by 0 bases and J by 7 bases, with 9 bases between. This CDR3 is built from 14 residues. CDR1 is SEHNR and CDR2 is FQNEAQ in the germline V gene (reference sequence). This CDR3 reads CASSLAQGGGELFF. CDR3 coding DNA: TGTGCCAGCAGCTTAGCCCAGGGCGGCGGGGAGCTGTTTTTT.

CDR3 DNA: TGCGCCAGCAGCTTGGAGTCAGGGGGCTACGAGCAGTACTTC. Amino acid sequence: CASSLESGGYEQYF. The chain joins TRBV5-1 to TRBJ2-7; 7 bases match TRBD1. V gave up 0 bases and J gave up 3 bases; unmatched junction bases: 3. The CDR3 is made up of 14 amino acids. Germline V gene lookup returns CDR1 SGHRS and CDR2 YFSETQ.

The V gene is TRBV9, the J gene TRBJ2-2, with 12 bases matching TRBD1. V shed 4 bases and J 6 bases; nucleotides not matched to a gene: 10. Germline CDR1 is SGDLS and CDR2 is YYNGEE. The CDR3 contains 17 residues. Here the CDR3 reads CASSFPGTGGSSGELFF. The CDR3 nucleotides are TGTGCCAGCAGCTTCCCCGGGACAGGGGGCTCCTCCGGGGAGCTGTTTTTT.

The chain uses TRBV5-4 and TRBJ2-2; D gene uncertain. CDR3 length equals 16 residues. The germline CDR1 and CDR2 sequences are SGHNT and YYREEE (reference sequence). V was cut by 0 bases and J by 4 bases, with 13 bases left in between. The CDR3 sequence is CASSLGTLSLTGELFF. CDR3 nucleotide sequence: TGTGCCAGCAGCTTGGGAACGTTAAGCCTCACCGGGGAGCTGTTTTTT.

The CDR3 DNA reads as TGTGCCAGCAGCCCGACCAGGGCAGACGAGAACACCGGGGAGCTGTTTTTT. Its translation is CASSPTRADENTGELFF. The chain combines TRBV7-9 with TRBJ2-2; the D gene is possibly TRBD1 (5 bases). CDR1 is SEHNR and CDR2 is FQNEAQ in the germline V gene (reference sequence). The CDR3 sequence is 17 residues long. V was clipped by 5 bases and J by 1 base, with 17 bases between them.